This T cell receptor (beta chain) was sequenced for a study of post-analysis software for immune sequencing data. Study-wide context: The cohort encompassed relapsing-remitting, secondary progressive and progressive-relapsing multiple sclerosis disease courses.

Study-wide results and limits: Relative to controls, patients with multiple sclerosis showed significantly lower normalized Chao1 diversity.

In regard to this clonotype: Its target is unknown. Sequence at one end of the junction differs from germline and may be a read error.

cDNA libraries for TCR beta contained unique molecular identifiers. Input populations of roughly 0.85 to 11 million T cells gave rise to hundreds of thousands of cDNA molecules. MiXCR was run by TCRdb on the PCR reads, yielding one entry per CDR3 protein. Of about 770,000 distinct CDR3 sequences in the sample, roughly 50% were seen once. The sample comprised blood. The source of this sequence is a girl aged 10 to 17 with multiple sclerosis.

CDR3 in DNA: TGTGTCAGCAGCTTAGTTCGGGGGTTGAGAGATACGCAGTATTTT. Residues: CVSSLVRGLRDTQYF. The genes are TRBV7-8 and TRBJ2-3; D is possibly TRBD2 (6 bases). CDR3 size: 15 residues. Germline-derived CDR1 and CDR2 are SGHVS and FQNEAQ.